This T cell receptor beta chain was sequenced for a study of blood T cell repertoires in COVID-19 (dated by TCRdb to the early 2020s). Turning to the overall study: The collaborator samples originated in the United States, Italy and Spain and spanned the acute and convalescent phases of COVID-19. The prospective study material was composed of cDNA or gDNA derived from T cells, B-cell-depleted T cells, or PBMCs. Deeply sampled blood TCRbeta repertoires from subjects exposed to, actively infected with, or recovered from COVID-19 were included in the dataset. The repertoires were released in a freely available public database meant as a resource for research on the immune response to SARS-CoV-2. Samples came from the ongoing ImmuneRACE study (first 160 participants) plus 1,254 subjects from 6 global collaborators. Sample metadata almost always included a de-identified subject ID, COVID-19 status, age in years and sex. Where available, HLA class I and class II types were taken from metadata supplied by the sample provider and were not determined by assay-based typing. The investigation overall reported the following: How much clinical and demographic metadata was included differed by source and by participant, and the metadata was provided uncurated.

A second Seattle source provided samples from volunteer blood donors who had recovered from COVID-19. The collaborating institutions used their own protocols to collect whole blood in K2EDTA tubes. For TCRbeta analysis, collaborators shipped samples as frozen whole blood, isolated PBMCs, or DNA extracted from either of those sample types. TCRbeta CDR3 regions were amplified from genomic DNA using the immunoSEQ Assay, a bias-controlled multiplex PCR. In the original analysis: Within the assay, amplification of reference gene primers was used to estimate how many nucleated cells each sample contained. To quantify the absolute abundance of each unique TCRbeta CDR3 rearrangement, sequence reads were collapsed and filtered. For each sample, productive Simpson clonality was calculated by taking the square root of Simpson's diversity index across productive rearrangements. TCRdb provides this immuneACCESS table in a form limited to in-frame rearrangements. Some clones are lacking; in checked studies, under half of them reflect an unresolved V gene, and why the rest are absent is not known. Clonal size and the V and J genes are those of that table, whereas D and trimming came from the DNA. The sample table contains about 310,000 clones; only one count was recorded for over 75% of them. The top ten constitute approximately 7.8% of the sample.

Comment on this clone: Its antigen remains undetermined. Per-base quality was not reported, and no clone a single base away is much larger than it.

The CDR3 sequence holds 15 residues, the cysteine and phenylalanine included. The only DNA kept is the CDR3, 45 bases in frame from the first base. According to the germline V gene (reference sequence), CDR1 reads LGHDT and CDR2 reads YNNKEL. V is pruned by 3 bases and J by 0 bases, leaving 2 bases of the junction without a gene match. The origin of this receptor is a woman aged 50 to 60 who had recovered from COVID-19. The chain links TRBV3-1 (or the pseudogene TRBV3-2) with TRBJ2-7; 10 central nucleotides agree with TRBD1. The material sequenced was peripheral blood. The CDR3 region: CASSHRTGGSYEQYF. The nucleotide sequence reads TGTGCCAGCAGCCACCGGACAGGGGGCTCCTACGAGCAGTACTTC.